Below, 11 T cell receptor beta chains from the same sample are listed, as sequenced in a study of blood T cell repertoires in COVID-19 (dated by TCRdb to about 2020). Libraries were prepared through the immunoSEQ multiplex PCR assay. TCRdb re-hosts the immuneACCESS table, in-frame sequences only. Its copies lack some clones; in the studies checked, an unresolved V gene accounts for under half of them, and the cause for the rest is not known. This sample holds roughly 110,000 clones; roughly 90% were observed only once. Clones ranked in the top ten supply 4.9% of the sample. Source material: peripheral blood. The source of these receptors is a man aged 40-49 years with active or convalescent COVID-19.

This clone has only one observation. The chain is built from TRBV28 and TRBJ2-3; TRBD2 is a possible D gene (6 bases). The CDR3 totals 15 residues. Germline CDR1 and CDR2: MDHEN and SYDVKM. Trimming removed 7 bases from V and 2 bases from J, with 16 bases in between. Here the CDR3 reads CASTSPGVSTDTQYF. CDR3 sequence (DNA): TGTGCCAGCACCTCCCCGGGGGTTTCCACAGATACGCAGTATTTT.

The rearrangement uses TRBV9 and TRBJ1-2, with 8 bases aligning to TRBD1. Trimming took 3 bases from V and 3 from J; bases not matched to a gene: 1. From germline, CDR1 is SGDLS and CDR2 YYNGEE. This CDR3 is 13 amino acids long. CDR3 in amino acids: CASSGTGYYGYTF. CDR3 DNA sequence: TGTGCCAGCAGCGGGACAGGGTACTATGGCTACACCTTC.

This clone has just a few counts. This chain joins TRBV4-3 and TRBJ1-4; D not certain. The CDR3 is made up of 13 amino acids. CDR1 and CDR2 from the germline V gene are LGHNA and YSLEER. The V end was cut by 1 base, the J end by 8 bases, with 8 bases between. CDR3 in amino acids: CASSQGYGEKLFF. The DNA for the CDR3 is TGCGCCAGCAGCCAAGGTTACGGGGAAAAACTGTTTTTT.

The CDR3 coding sequence is TGTGCCAGCAGCTGGGGGACAGCTAAAGGTGAAAAACTGTTTTTT. Its translation: CASSWGTAKGEKLFF. The chain has TRBV7-9 and TRBJ1-4; TRBD1 matches 7 bases. Germline CDR1 and CDR2: SEHNR and FQNEAQ (reference sequence). This CDR3 contains 15 residues. Germline trimming cut 4 bases from V and 7 bases from J; bases unmatched to any gene: 9.

In its sample, this clone was seen many times. The rearrangement joins TRBV5-1 to TRBJ2-5; D unclear. V gave up 5 bases and J gave up 1 base, with 9 bases separating them. The CDR3 covers 13 residues. CDR1 and CDR2 from the germline V gene are SGHRS and YFSETQ. The CDR3 DNA is TGCGCCAGCAGTCGGTCTATCCAAGAGACCCAGTACTTC. Translation gives CASSRSIQETQYF. Based on the CDR3 plus reference TRBV5-1 and TRBJ2-5, the full variable domain is KAGVTQTPRYLIKTRGQQVTLSCSPISGHRSVSWYQQTPGQGLQFLFEYFSETQRNKGNFPGRFSGRQFSNSRSEMNVSTLELGDSALYLCASSRSIQETQYFGPGTRLLVL.

The V gene is TRBV15, the J gene TRBJ2-5, with D perhaps matching TRBD2 (6 bases). Trimming cost V 3 bases and J 5 bases, with 13 bases left between them. The CDR3 covers 14 residues. Germline loops: CDR1 LNHNV, CDR2 YYDKDF (reference sequence). CDR3 coding DNA: TGTGCCACCAGCAGGCAAGGAGGGTGGGAGACCCAGTACTTC. This gives the protein CATSRQGGWETQYF.

In its sample, this clone was seen a few times. This sequence joins TRBV7-9 and TRBJ2-6; 8 nucleotides match TRBD2. Trimming took 4 bases from V and 0 from J; bases not matched to a gene: 11. CDR1 and CDR2 from the germline V gene are SEHNR and FQNEAQ (reference sequence). CDR3 length: 19 residues. CDR3 region: CASSSKRSGEGSGANVLTF. For the CDR3, the DNA is TGTGCCAGCAGCTCAAAACGTAGCGGGGAGGGCTCTGGGGCCAACGTCCTGACTTTC. The variable domain in full, with the rest retrieved from reference TRBV7-9 and TRBJ2-6, is DTGVSQNPRHKITKRGQNVTFRCDPISEHNRLYWYRQTLGQGPEFLTYFQNEAQLEKSRLLSDRFSAERPKGSFSTLEIQRTEQGDSAMYLCASSSKRSGEGSGANVLTFGAGSRLTVL.

The chain links TRBV5-1 to TRBJ2-1, with unresolved D. Trimming shortened V by 4 bases and J by 9 bases, and 17 bases separated the two germline ends. The CDR3 has 14 amino acids. Germline V gene lookup returns CDR1 SGHRS and CDR2 YFSETQ. The CDR3 loop is CASSAGFQGGEQFF. The CDR3 DNA follows: TGCGCCAGCAGCGCCGGGTTTCAAGGCGGTGAGCAGTTCTTC. The whole variable domain, filled in from reference TRBV5-1 and TRBJ2-1, reads KAGVTQTPRYLIKTRGQQVTLSCSPISGHRSVSWYQQTPGQGLQFLFEYFSETQRNKGNFPGRFSGRQFSNSRSEMNVSTLELGDSALYLCASSAGFQGGEQFFGPGTRLTVL.

The chain recombines TRBV7-6 with TRBJ1-6; tentatively, D is TRBD1 (6 bases). Per the germline V gene, CDR1 is SGHVS and CDR2 is FNYEAQ. The CDR3 covers 17 residues. The ends were cut back, 1 base at V and 2 bases at J, with 12 bases in the middle. The CDR3 region is CASSLGGPATYNSPLHF. The CDR3 DNA sequence: TGTGCCAGCAGCTTAGGGGGGCCAGCCACCTATAATTCACCCCTCCACTTT.

The CDR3 region is CAISETDRGGSFNQPQHF. The CDR3 nucleotides read TGTGCCATCAGTGAGACCGACAGGGGAGGATCTTTCAATCAGCCCCAGCATTTT. This chain uses TRBV10-3 with TRBJ1-5; 8 nucleotides align to TRBD1. CDR1 is ENHRY, CDR2 SYGVKD, per germline. This CDR3 has 18 amino acids. V was clipped by 2 bases and J by 3 bases; unmatched bases: 12.

The V and J genes are TRBV30 and TRBJ1-1, with unresolved D. The CDR3 covers 11 residues. V lost 2 bases to trimming and J lost 8 bases, with 9 bases between them. Germline V gives CDR1 GTSNPN, CDR2 SVGIG (reference sequence). This CDR3 is CAWSPMEEAFF. In DNA, the CDR3 is TGTGCCTGGAGTCCGATGGAGGAAGCTTTCTTT.